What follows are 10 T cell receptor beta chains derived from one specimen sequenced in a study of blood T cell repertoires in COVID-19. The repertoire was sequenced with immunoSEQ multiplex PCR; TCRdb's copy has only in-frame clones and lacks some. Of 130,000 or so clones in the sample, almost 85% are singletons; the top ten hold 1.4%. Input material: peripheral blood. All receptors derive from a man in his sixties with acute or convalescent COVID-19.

CDR3 sequence reads: CSAGGAAGELFF. The DNA of the CDR3 is TGCAGCGCAGGGGGCGCGGCCGGGGAGCTGTTTTTT. The chain uses TRBV29-1 and TRBJ2-2; TRBD1 matches at 8 bases. This CDR3 comprises 12 residues. V shed 7 bases and J 6 bases; nucleotides not matched to a gene: 4. CDR1 and CDR2 (germline): SQVTM, ANQGSEA.

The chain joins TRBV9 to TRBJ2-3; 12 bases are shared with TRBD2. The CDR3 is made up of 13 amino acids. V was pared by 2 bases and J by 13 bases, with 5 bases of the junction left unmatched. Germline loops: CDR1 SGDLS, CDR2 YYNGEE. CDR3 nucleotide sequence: TGTGCCAGCAGCGTTCTAGCGGGAGGGCCGAAGTATTTT. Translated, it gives CASSVLAGGPKYF.

The chain's CDR3 is CASSTSGAGTDTQYF. The DNA for the CDR3 is TGTGCCAGCAGTACTAGCGGGGCGGGCACAGATACGCAGTATTTT. The chain recombines TRBV6-5 with TRBJ2-3, with TRBD2 matching over 10 bases. The CDR3 is 15 amino acids. Germline trimming cut 5 bases from V and 1 base from J; bases unmatched to any gene: 3. Germline V gene lookup returns CDR1 MNHEY and CDR2 SVGAGI.

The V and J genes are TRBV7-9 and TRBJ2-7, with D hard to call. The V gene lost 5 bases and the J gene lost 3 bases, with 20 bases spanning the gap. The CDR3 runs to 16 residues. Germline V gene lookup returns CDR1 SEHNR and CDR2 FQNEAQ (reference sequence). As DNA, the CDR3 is TGTGCCAGCAGCCTTTCCACAGAAATGGCTCACTACGAGCAGTACTTC. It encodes CASSLSTEMAHYEQYF.

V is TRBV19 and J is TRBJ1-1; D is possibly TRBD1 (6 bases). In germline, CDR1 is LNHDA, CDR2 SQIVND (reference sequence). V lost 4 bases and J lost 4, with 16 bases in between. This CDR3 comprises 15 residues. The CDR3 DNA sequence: TGTGCCAGTAGTAGGCAGGGGAGGGTGGGCACTGAAGCTTTCTTT. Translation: CASSRQGRVGTEAFF.

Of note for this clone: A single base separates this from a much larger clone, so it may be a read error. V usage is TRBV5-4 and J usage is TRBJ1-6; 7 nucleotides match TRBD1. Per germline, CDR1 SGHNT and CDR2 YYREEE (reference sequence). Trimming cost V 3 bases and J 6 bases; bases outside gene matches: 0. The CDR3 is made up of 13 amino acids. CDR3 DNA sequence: TGTGCCAGCAGCTGGGACAGTAATTCACCCCTCCACTTT. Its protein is CASSWDSNSPLHF.

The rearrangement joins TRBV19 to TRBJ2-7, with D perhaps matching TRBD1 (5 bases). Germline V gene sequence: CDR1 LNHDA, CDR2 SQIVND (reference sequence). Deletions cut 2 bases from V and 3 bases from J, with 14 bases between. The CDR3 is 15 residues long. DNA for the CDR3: TGTGCCAGTAGTATAAAAGGGGCAGGGAACTACGAGCAGTACTTC. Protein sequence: CASSIKGAGNYEQYF.

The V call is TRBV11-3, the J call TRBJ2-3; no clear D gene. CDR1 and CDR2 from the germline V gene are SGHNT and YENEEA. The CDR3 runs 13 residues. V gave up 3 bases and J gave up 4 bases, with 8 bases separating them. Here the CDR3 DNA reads TGTGCCAGCAGCTTTTCCGGGTCAGATACGCAGTATTTT. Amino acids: CASSFSGSDTQYF.

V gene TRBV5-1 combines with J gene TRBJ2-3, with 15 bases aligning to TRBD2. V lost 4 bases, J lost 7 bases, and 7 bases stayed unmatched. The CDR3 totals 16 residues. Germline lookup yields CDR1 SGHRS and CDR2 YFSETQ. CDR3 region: CASSPGLAGGRNTQYF. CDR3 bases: TGCGCCAGCAGCCCGGGACTAGCGGGGGGCAGGAATACGCAGTATTTT.

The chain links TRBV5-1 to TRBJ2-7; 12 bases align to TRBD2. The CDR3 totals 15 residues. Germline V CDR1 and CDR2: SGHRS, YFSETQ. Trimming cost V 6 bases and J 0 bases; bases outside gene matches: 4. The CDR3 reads CASNPSGGASYEQYF. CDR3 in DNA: TGCGCCAGCAACCCTAGCGGGGGGGCCTCCTACGAGCAGTACTTC.